This T cell receptor beta chain was sequenced for a study of T cells in Graves' hyperthyroidism and ophthalmopathy. Study information: It was at initial diagnosis, before any treatment, that peripheral blood was collected. General study results and limits: Appearing also in blood were most of the thyroid clonotypes expanded above 0.001. Separation of ophthalmopathy from stable hyperthyroidism was achieved by a 13 V-J model.

Uncontrolled infection, other autoimmune disease, pregnancy or lactation barred patients from enrollment. The CDR3 is 19 amino acids. V lost 4 bases and J lost 4; bases outside the gene matches: 16. Per the germline V gene, CDR1 is MDHEN and CDR2 is SYDVKM. This clonotype was observed a handful of times. No antigen is known for it. RNA transcripts gave rise to amplified TCR beta CDR3 regions. With the HTBI primer set, the TCR CDR3 went through a first round of RT-PCR. Each CDR3 protein is one row after TCRdb ran MiXCR on the multiplex PCR reads. This sample has a few hundred thousand distinct CDR3 sequences; more than 12% occur once, and the top ten carry less than 35%.

The chain recombines TRBV28 with TRBJ2-2, with 9 nucleotides matching TRBD1. Sequencing input: blood. The TCR comes from a woman under 40 with Graves' hyperthyroidism. CDR3 nucleotides: TGTGCCAGCAGTTACCCGGGACAGGGCGGTGGGAGTGGCACCGGGGAGCTGTTTTTT. This translates into CASSYPGQGGGSGTGELFF.